This TCR beta chain was captured by sequencing in a study of blood T cell repertoires in COVID-19. Study summary: COVID-19 samples, acute and convalescent, were from the United States, Italy and Spain.

Assay: immunoSEQ multiplex PCR; the TCRdb copy retains only in-frame clones and omits some. The repertoire holds 95,000 to 150,000 clones, with approximately 83% as singletons. Deletions cut 3 bases from V and 2 bases from J, with 6 bases between. There are 13 residues in the CDR3. The germline CDR1 and CDR2 sequences are KGHSH and LQKENI. The receptor was isolated from a woman aged 65 to 85 with acute or convalescent COVID-19. Sequenced: peripheral blood. The chain combines TRBV18 with TRBJ2-3, with D unresolved. The CDR3 DNA follows: TGTGCCAGCTCACCTCAGATCACAGATACGCAGTATTTT. It specifies CASSPQITDTQYF.